A selection of T cell receptor beta chains follows, all from one sample in a study of PD-1 blockade in classical Hodgkin lymphoma. The table came from immunoSEQ multiplex PCR; TCRdb's copy has only in-frame clones and leaves some out. The profile shows about 90,000 clones, approximately 86% of them singletons. The source material was peripheral blood mononuclear cells (PBMCs), sampled before the fourth cycle of nivolumab. The receptors come from a human donor with classical Hodgkin lymphoma. CDR3s include the opening cysteine and the closing phenylalanine or tryptophan. D genes are given only for firm matches. Clone sizes are given selectively: once, few, many, or a class where the clone is expanded.

V: TRBV7-9; size: -; J: TRBJ2-7; D: -; length: 14; CDR3: CASSLSLGGHEQYF; DNA: TGTGCCAGCAGCTTATCCCTAGGAGGGCACGAGCAGTACTTC
V: TRBV10-3; size: -; J: TRBJ2-1; D: TRBD2; length: 17; CDR3: CAISESGGRGSYNEQFF; DNA: TGTGCCATCAGTGAGTCGGGCGGGAGGGGCTCCTACAATGAGCAGTTCTTC
V: TRBV10-1; size: -; J: TRBJ2-2; D: -; length: 14; CDR3: CASSYNREGGELFF; DNA: TGCGCCAGCAGCTATAACAGGGAGGGCGGGGAGCTGTTTTTT
V: TRBV6-1; size: few; J: TRBJ1-2; D: -; length: 12; CDR3: CASSTDFGGYTF; DNA: TGTGCCAGCAGTACCGACTTCGGGGGCTACACCTTC
V: TRBV11-2; size: once; J: TRBJ1-2; D: -; length: 12; CDR3: CASSLGVRGYTF; DNA: TGTGCCAGCAGCTTAGGGGTTCGTGGCTACACCTTC
V: TRBV2; size: -; J: TRBJ2-3; D: -; length: 12; CDR3: CASSEVGDTQYF; DNA: TGTGCCAGCAGTGAAGTGGGAGATACGCAGTATTTT
V: TRBV10-3; size: -; J: TRBJ2-6; D: -; length: 16; CDR3: CAISGFGGVGANVLTF; DNA: TGTGCCATCAGTGGCTTCGGAGGGGTTGGGGCCAACGTCCTGACTTTC
V: TRBV9; size: -; J: TRBJ2-6; D: -; length: 17; CDR3: CASSARHTSSGANVLTF; DNA: TGTGCCAGCAGCGCGAGACATACCTCCTCTGGGGCCAACGTCCTGACTTTC
V: TRBV10-2; size: once; J: TRBJ1-4; D: TRBD1; length: 12; CDR3: CASRTGGEKLFF; DNA: TGCGCCAGCAGGACAGGGGGGGAAAAACTGTTTTTT
V: TRBV5-4; size: -; J: TRBJ2-5; D: TRBD1; length: 13; CDR3: CASSQGVQETQYF; DNA: TGTGCCAGCAGCCAGGGGGTCCAAGAGACCCAGTACTTC
V: TRBV7-9; size: -; J: TRBJ1-5; D: -; length: 12; CDR3: CASSFDGQPQHF; DNA: TGTGCCAGCAGCTTCGACGGGCAGCCCCAGCATTTT
V: TRBV6-1; size: -; J: TRBJ2-7; D: TRBD2; length: 16; CDR3: CASSATSGSRSYEQYF; DNA: TGTGCCAGCAGTGCGACTAGCGGGAGCAGGTCCTACGAGCAGTACTTC
V: TRBV2; size: few; J: TRBJ2-7; D: -; length: 11; CDR3: CASRWFYEQYF; DNA: TGTGCCAGCAGGTGGTTCTACGAGCAGTACTTC
V: TRBV6-1; size: once; J: TRBJ1-1; D: -; length: 11; CDR3: CAPQWCTEAFF; DNA: TGTGCCCCCCAGTGGTGTACTGAAGCTTTCTTT